This TCR beta chain stems from a study of molecular identifiers for immune sequencing clone quantification. This clonotype occurred many times. Investigators produced naive CD8 libraries from about 21,000 to 970,000 sorted cells, drawing on 10%, 30% or 50% RNA. The sorting of naive CD8 T cells used the CD8+CD4-CCR7+CD45RA+ phenotype. This CDR3 has 14 amino acids. The V end lost 1 base, the J end lost 4 bases, and 13 bases lay between the germline ends. CDR1 DFQATT and CDR2 SNEGSKA come from the germline V gene (reference sequence). Libraries of bulk TCR were made by previously described methods (with listed TCR primers). TCRdb reprocessed the PCR reads via MiXCR and lists one record per CDR3 protein. The data hold tens of thousands of distinct CDR3 sequences, with roughly 21% observed a single time.

Specimen: naive CD8+ T cells from blood, with Jurkat cell RNA spiked in. Subset defined: FACS-sorted CD8+CD4-CCR7+CD45RA+ naive T cells. This chain connects TRBV20-1 to TRBJ1-2; possibly TRBD1 for D (5 bases). The TCR sequence derives from a human donor in good health. Some libraries in this study had Jurkat cell RNA spiked in. The CDR3 loop reads CSARVGGGVYGYTF. In nucleotides, the CDR3 is TGCAGTGCTAGAGTGGGCGGAGGGGTCTATGGCTACACCTTC.